This T cell receptor beta chain was recorded in a study of blood T cell repertoires in COVID-19. Source study methods: Reference gene primer amplification gave nucleated cell count estimates. Libraries were prepared by immunoSEQ multiplex PCR; TCRdb keeps only in-frame clonotypes and omits some of them. For V, J and clone size, that table is used; D and trimming come from the DNA. This table has 95,000 to 150,000 clones, less than 90% appearing once. This CDR3 contains 15 residues. Germline lookup yields CDR1 SGHNT and CDR2 YENEEA. Trimming took 5 bases from V and 4 from J; bases not matched to a gene: 6. This clone occurred once.

The chain couples TRBV11-3 to TRBJ2-2, with 8 nucleotides matching TRBD1. The sample taken for sequencing was peripheral blood. The TCR was taken from a woman of 80 years or more with acute or convalescent COVID-19. CDR3 DNA: TGTGCCAGCAGCCTCGGGACAGGCCGCACCGGGGAGCTGTTTTTT. Its protein is CASSLGTGRTGELFF.